These 32 T cell receptor beta chains came from one sample sequenced in a study of liver allograft versus peripheral blood T cells (TCRdb year 2020). For context, the study as a whole: The study compared the T cell receptor repertoires present in transplanted livers with the repertoires present in the peripheral blood of liver transplant recipients.

Sequencer: Illumina MiSeq. TCRdb passed the public sequencing reads through fastp at Q25 and MiXCR, retaining productive beta sequences. Every entry covers one CDR3 protein and lists the most common genes and DNA from its rows. The sample table records around 13,000 distinct CDR3 sequences; roughly 28% of these occur just once. The ten largest make up less than 2.5% of the sample. All receptors come from a human patient who had a liver transplant. After a transplant, some T cells may be of graft donor origin.

This clonotype was recorded a few times. V gene TRBV12-3 or TRBV12-4 combines with J gene TRBJ1-2; 7 positions agree with TRBD1. J lost 2 bases, V lost 5 bases, and 5 bases had no gene match. This CDR3 is built from 14 residues. The DNA of the CDR3 is TGTGCCAGCAGTGGGACAGAACCGAACTATGGCTACACCTTC. Translated, it gives CASSGTEPNYGYTF.

J is TRBJ2-7 and V is TRBV5-4; TRBD2 might be the D (6 bases). The CDR3 runs to 14 residues. The V end lost 0 bases, the J end lost 3 bases, and 10 bases lay between the germline ends. Looked up from germline, CDR1 is SGHNT and CDR2 is YYREEE (reference sequence). The CDR3 DNA is TGTGCCAGCAGCTTGGAGGGCGGGGACTACGAGCAGTACTTC. It yields the protein CASSLEGGDYEQYF.

This clonotype has a handful of counts. This chain uses TRBV12-3 or TRBV12-4 with TRBJ1-4; tentatively, D is TRBD1 (5 bases). V was cut by 6 bases and J by 0 bases, with 14 bases left in between. This CDR3 has 16 amino acids. The CDR3 DNA reads TGTGCCAGCAGCCCGGGGGTACATACAACTAATGAAAAACTGTTTTTT. It specifies CASSPGVHTTNEKLFF.

This clonotype is medium-sized. The rearrangement uses TRBV6-5 and TRBJ2-7, with D perhaps TRBD2 (6 bases). The germline V gene encodes CDR1 MNHEY and CDR2 SVGAGI. The CDR3 has 12 residues. V gave up 7 bases and J gave up 5 bases, with 12 bases separating them. The CDR3: CASNGGNHEQYF. CDR3 in DNA: TGTGCCAGCAATGGCGGGAACCACGAGCAGTACTTC.

This clonotype was counted between two and nine times. The chain is built from TRBV20-1 and TRBJ2-2; 7 bases are shared with TRBD1. V gave up 5 bases and J gave up 0 bases; unmatched junction bases: 3. The CDR3 consists of 14 residues. In germline, CDR1 is DFQATT, CDR2 SNEGSKA (reference sequence). The CDR3 sequence: CSAQTGTNTGELFF. The CDR3 nucleotides are TGCAGTGCTCAGACAGGGACGAACACCGGGGAGCTGTTTTTT.

This clonotype is judged medium-sized. This chain uses TRBV29-1 with TRBJ1-5; a weak D match, TRBD1 (6 bases). Looked up from germline, CDR1 is SQVTM and CDR2 is ANQGSEA. CDR3 length: 14 amino acids. V dropped 4 bases and J dropped 6 bases, with 16 bases sitting between them. CDR3: CSVGGEGGSQPQHF. The CDR3 nucleotides read TGCAGCGTTGGGGGGGAAGGGGGAAGTCAGCCCCAGCATTTT.

By sample fraction, this clonotype is medium-sized (0.01 to 0.1%). The rearrangement joins TRBV28 to TRBJ1-1; 9 bases are a match to TRBD1. Germline trimming cut 4 bases from V and 10 bases from J; bases unmatched to any gene: 10. CDR1 is MDHEN and CDR2 is SYDVKM in the germline V gene. This CDR3 is 14 amino acids long. CDR3 DNA sequence: TGTGCCAGCAGTTGGGGGACAGGGCGAATCGTAGCTTTCTTT. Translation gives CASSWGTGRIVAFF.

Remarks on this clonotype: A much bigger clone sits one base away, suggesting this may be a read error. The V call is TRBV7-9, the J call TRBJ1-2, with D tentatively TRBD1 (5 bases). CDR1 is SEHNR, CDR2 FQNEAQ, per germline (reference sequence). The CDR3 has 15 amino acids. V shed 5 bases and J shed 4 bases, with 17 bases lying between them. This CDR3 is CASSNWDGTSYGYTF. The CDR3 DNA is TGTGCCAGCAGCAATTGGGACGGAACCAGCTATGGCTACACCTTC.

By its share, this clonotype is medium-sized. V is TRBV7-9 and J is TRBJ1-1; D gene unclear. Trimming stripped 1 base from V and 0 bases from J, with 6 bases between. The V gene's germline CDR1 is SEHNR and CDR2 FQNEAQ (reference sequence). The CDR3 loop spans 14 amino acids. The CDR3 DNA follows: TGTGCCAGCAGCTTAGGACTCATGAACACTGAAGCTTTCTTT. This translates into CASSLGLMNTEAFF.

This clonotype was seen a few times. This chain connects TRBV7-9 to TRBJ2-2; no clear D. The CDR3 length is 14 residues. The V gene lost 3 bases and the J gene lost 1 base, with 6 bases spanning the gap. The germline CDR1 and CDR2 sequences are SEHNR and FQNEAQ (reference sequence). Here the CDR3 DNA reads TGTGCCAGCAGCTTTAAACAGAACACCGGGGAGCTGTTTTTT. Translated, it gives CASSFKQNTGELFF. Supplemented by reference TRBV7-9 and TRBJ2-2, the full variable domain reads DTGVSQNPRHKITKRGQNVTFRCDPISEHNRLYWYRQTLGQGPEFLTYFQNEAQLEKSRLLSDRFSAERPKGSFSTLEIQRTEQGDSAMYLCASSFKQNTGELFFGEGSRLTVL.

By sample share, this clonotype is medium-sized. The CDR3 DNA reads as TGTGCCAGCTCAACCGGGACAGGGAATGAAAAACTGTTTTTT. This encodes CASSTGTGNEKLFF. The chain uses TRBV18 and TRBJ1-4; 9 positions agree with TRBD1. The V segment lost 5 bases and the J segment 5 bases; nucleotides outside the gene matches: 3. CDR1 is KGHSH and CDR2 is LQKENI in the germline V gene. The CDR3 covers 14 residues.

This clonotype has at least ten counts. The genes are TRBV18 and TRBJ1-4; 7 bases align to TRBD1. J gave up 1 base and V 4 bases, and 6 bases lay outside the gene matches. Germline V gives CDR1 KGHSH, CDR2 LQKENI. The CDR3 length is 16 residues. Here the CDR3 DNA reads TGTGCCAGCTCACGAAGGGGGCGCGTAACTAATGAAAAACTGTTTTTT. Translation: CASSRRGRVTNEKLFF.

CDR3 bases: TGCAGCGTTGAAGCGGGGGTCGGGGATGAGCAGTTCTTC. Translation: CSVEAGVGDEQFF. This sequence joins TRBV29-1 and TRBJ2-1, with D maybe TRBD2 (6 bases). The CDR3 runs to 13 residues. In germline, CDR1 is SQVTM, CDR2 ANQGSEA. V lost 1 base and J 8 bases, leaving 12 bases between the germline ends.

The chain couples TRBV20-1 to TRBJ1-5; D not certain. The CDR3 has 12 amino acids. Germline V gene sequence: CDR1 DFQATT, CDR2 SNEGSKA (reference sequence). Trimming took 6 bases from V and 4 from J, leaving 10 bases between them. The CDR3 bases are TGCAGTGCCACGGACGGGAATCAGCCCCAGCATTTT. Encoded protein: CSATDGNQPQHF.

In its sample, this clonotype is medium-sized. This chain uses TRBV29-1 with TRBJ2-1; no reliable D call. The germline V gene encodes CDR1 SQVTM and CDR2 ANQGSEA. V shed 7 bases and J shed 9 bases, with 13 bases lying between them. This CDR3 region has 11 residues. The chain's CDR3 is CSGSTKGEQFF. As DNA, the CDR3 is TGCAGCGGATCTACCAAGGGTGAGCAGTTCTTC.

The chain joins TRBV20-1 to TRBJ1-5; D possibly corresponds to TRBD1 (5 bases). The V gene's germline CDR1 is DFQATT and CDR2 SNEGSKA (reference sequence). Deletions cut 0 bases from V and 6 bases from J, with 9 bases between. CDR3 length: 13 residues. The CDR3 DNA reads TGCAGTGCTAGAGAGGGGGGTGGTCAGCCCCAGCATTTT. It is translated as CSAREGGGQPQHF.

V is TRBV5-6 and J is TRBJ1-5, with D tentatively TRBD1 (5 bases). This CDR3 has 12 residues. Germline V gene sequence: CDR1 SGHDT, CDR2 YYEEEE. Between the trimmed V and J ends, which lost 2 bases and 8 bases, there was a span of 8 bases. This CDR3 is CASSFRGEPQHF. The CDR3, as DNA: TGTGCCAGCAGCTTCCGGGGGGAGCCCCAGCATTTT.

The rearrangement links TRBV30 to TRBJ2-7; TRBD2 aligns across 8 bases. The CDR3 is 13 residues long. J gave up 7 bases and V 2 bases, and 7 bases lay outside the gene matches. Germline V CDR1 and CDR2: GTSNPN, SVGIG (reference sequence). The CDR3 bases are TGTGCCTGGAGTAAAGCGGGAGTGGGAGAGCAGTACTTC. As protein: CAWSKAGVGEQYF.

The chain couples TRBV28 to TRBJ1-6; D possibly corresponds to TRBD1 (5 bases). V was shortened by 3 bases and J by 10 bases, with 13 bases between the two germline ends. CDR3 size: 14 residues. The germline V gene has CDR1 MDHEN and CDR2 SYDVKM. The CDR3 DNA is TGTGCCAGCAGTTTGGGGCAAGGTTACTCACCCCTCCACTTT. This codes for CASSLGQGYSPLHF. Full variable domain (missing parts from reference TRBV28 and TRBJ1-6): DVKVTQSSRYLVKRTGEKVFLECVQDMDHENMFWYRQDPGLGLRLIYFSYDVKMKEKGDIPEGYSVSREKKERFSLILESASTNQTSMYLCASSLGQGYSPLHFGNGTRLTVT.

This clonotype is medium-sized. The chain carries TRBV29-1 and TRBJ2-5; tentatively, D is TRBD1 or TRBD2 (6 bases each). The CDR3 extends over 14 amino acids. Germline-derived CDR1 and CDR2 are SQVTM and ANQGSEA. V lost 4 bases to trimming and J lost 4 bases, with 16 bases between them. The CDR3 nucleotides are TGCAGCGTTGTGTCTGGTGGGGGGCGAGAGACCCAGTACTTC. Protein: CSVVSGGGRETQYF.

About this clonotype: A much larger clone lies a single base off, so this may be a read error. The chain recombines TRBV29-1 with TRBJ1-2; tentatively, D is TRBD1 (6 bases). The CDR3 has 12 amino acids. CDR1 is SQVTM and CDR2 is ANQGSEA in the germline V gene. In DNA, the CDR3 is TGCAGCGTTGAAGAGGTGGGGGCCCTCGGGATCTTC. It translates to CSVEEVGALGIF.

By proportion, this clonotype is medium-sized (0.01 to 0.1%). This chain connects TRBV29-1 to TRBJ1-1; a weak D match, TRBD1 (6 bases). The CDR3 runs to 14 residues. CDR1 and CDR2 (germline): SQVTM, ANQGSEA. V lost 4 bases and J 5 bases, leaving 17 bases between the germline ends. This chain's CDR3 is CSVALLGGRTEAFF. The CDR3 bases are TGCAGCGTTGCCCTCCTCGGGGGGCGAACTGAAGCTTTCTTT.

This clonotype turned up a few times. The rearrangement uses TRBV20-1 and TRBJ1-6; no reliable D call. There are 17 residues in the CDR3. In germline, CDR1 is DFQATT, CDR2 SNEGSKA (reference sequence). V was shortened by 0 bases and J by 0 bases, with 12 bases between the two germline ends. The CDR3 bases are TGCAGTGCTAGAGATTCTGGGTTGAACTCCTATAATTCACCCCTCCACTTT. Translating gives CSARDSGLNSYNSPLHF.

This clonotype appeared a few times. The rearrangement joins TRBV19 to TRBJ1-5, with TRBD1 as a possible D gene (5 bases). This CDR3 has 13 amino acids. The V end was cut by 5 bases, the J end by 3 bases, with 8 bases between. Germline lookup yields CDR1 LNHDA and CDR2 SQIVND (reference sequence). The CDR3, as DNA: TGTGCCAGTAGTCCCGGGACCAATCAGCCCCAGCATTTT. This sequence encodes CASSPGTNQPQHF. Filled out from reference TRBV19 and TRBJ1-5, the complete variable domain reads DGGITQSPKYLFRKEGQNVTLSCEQNLNHDAMYWYRQDPGQGLRLIYYSQIVNDFQKGDIAEGYSVSREKKESFPLTVTSAQKNPTAFYLCASSPGTNQPQHFGDGTRLSIL.

This clonotype was counted at least ten times. CDR3 nucleotides: TGTGCCAGCGGTGGGGGGGCAACTAATGAAAAACTGTTTTTT. This sequence encodes CASGGGATNEKLFF. J is TRBJ1-4 and V is TRBV9; a weak D match, TRBD1 (5 bases). Germline V gives CDR1 SGDLS, CDR2 YYNGEE. The CDR3 length is 14 residues. The V end lost 7 bases, the J end lost 0 bases, and 10 bases lay between the germline ends.

The chain is built from TRBV12-5 and TRBJ2-7; D is unresolved. This CDR3 has 17 residues. Trimming took off 1 base at V and 1 base at J, with 17 bases between the two ends. Germline CDR1 is LGHNT and CDR2 is FRNRAP. The CDR3 DNA reads TGTGCTAGTGGTTTGGACACTGGACGGCTTCCGTCCTACGAGCAGTACTTC. The encoded protein is CASGLDTGRLPSYEQYF. Based on the CDR3 plus reference TRBV12-5 and TRBJ2-7, the full variable domain is DARVTQTPRHKVTEMGQEVTMRCQPILGHNTVFWYRQTMMQGLELLAYFRNRAPLDDSGMPKDRFSAEMPDATLATLKIQPSEPRDSAVYFCASGLDTGRLPSYEQYFGPGTRLTVT.

This clonotype was recorded a few times. The V call is TRBV10-3, the J call TRBJ2-7; perhaps TRBD2 as D (6 bases). Trimming took 3 bases from V and 6 from J, leaving 15 bases between them. The CDR3 totals 14 residues. Germline values: CDR1 ENHRY, CDR2 SYGVKD. This CDR3 is CAISDNLSGGEQYF. Written as DNA, the CDR3 is TGTGCCATCAGTGATAATCTCTCCGGGGGCGAGCAGTACTTC.

Details on this clonotype: A much larger clone lies one base from this, so it may be a read error. The V and J genes are TRBV10-3 and TRBJ2-7, with 7 positions matching TRBD2. The CDR3 loop spans 14 amino acids. The trim removed 10 bases at V and 7 bases at J, leaving 16 bases unmatched. Germline lookup yields CDR1 ENHRY and CDR2 SYGVKD. The CDR3 bases are TGTGCCACCGCTATAAGTTCGGGAGGTAATGAGCAGTACTTC. Translating it yields CATAISSGGNEQYF.

This clonotype is judged medium-sized. The chain is built from TRBV18 and TRBJ2-7; D may be TRBD2 (6 bases). The V and J ends lost 6 bases and 2 bases respectively, with 11 bases between them. CDR1 is KGHSH, CDR2 LQKENI, per germline. The CDR3 is 13 residues long. The CDR3 loop is CASSLADTYEQYF. CDR3 coding DNA: TGTGCCAGCTCTTTAGCGGATACCTACGAGCAGTACTTC.

This clonotype occurred a few times. The rearrangement links TRBV20-1 to TRBJ2-5; TRBD2 is a possible D gene (5 bases). The J call may be faulty, since TRBJ2-7 better matches the DNA end. CDR3 size: 15 residues. In germline, CDR1 is DFQATT, CDR2 SNEGSKA (reference sequence). The CDR3 sequence: CSARDLGSGDGEQYF. DNA for the CDR3: TGCAGTGCTAGAGATCTGGGCAGCGGTGATGGCGAGCAGTACTTC.

This clonotype was detected only a few times. V is TRBV19 and J is TRBJ2-7; no firm D call. Germline V gives CDR1 LNHDA, CDR2 SQIVND (reference sequence). V lost 7 bases, J lost 0 bases, and 13 bases lay in between. The length of the CDR3 is 14 residues. The chain's CDR3 is CASKRNGNSYEQYF. The CDR3 DNA reads TGTGCCAGTAAGAGGAATGGCAACTCCTACGAGCAGTACTTC.

This clonotype occurred a few times. The rearrangement uses TRBV5-1 and TRBJ1-4; no definite D call. V lost 5 bases, J lost 0 bases, and 5 bases lay in between. This CDR3 spans 13 amino acids. CDR1 and CDR2 from the germline V gene are SGHRS and YFSETQ. This chain's CDR3 is CASSAATNEKLFF. CDR3 nucleotide sequence: TGCGCCAGCAGTGCCGCAACTAATGAAAAACTGTTTTTT. The variable domain in full, completed from reference TRBV5-1 and TRBJ1-4, reads KAGVTQTPRYLIKTRGQQVTLSCSPISGHRSVSWYQQTPGQGLQFLFEYFSETQRNKGNFPGRFSGRQFSNSRSEMNVSTLELGDSALYLCASSAATNEKLFFGSGTQLSVL.